These 7 T cell receptor beta chains came from one sample sequenced in a study of CD8 T cells in ankylosing spondylitis. Using its own MiXCR run on the 5' RACE reads, TCRdb lists one record per CDR3 protein. The sample shows about 360,000 distinct CDR3 sequences, 20% of them seen only once. The sequenced sample consisted of blood, either unsorted or a sorted T cell fraction (not recorded which). These receptors were obtained from a male donor with ankylosing spondylitis or in good health (not recorded which).

This clonotype was seen more than once but under ten times. The chain is built from TRBV5-1 and TRBJ2-3, with 9 bases that match TRBD1. Germline V CDR1 and CDR2: SGHRS, YFSETQ. V was clipped by 3 bases and J by 4 bases; unmatched bases: 9. This CDR3 is 16 amino acids long. The CDR3 spells CASSSTTGGLADTQYF. The CDR3, as DNA: TGCGCCAGCAGCTCCACGACAGGGGGACTCGCAGATACGCAGTATTTT.

The chain is built from TRBV12-3 or TRBV12-4 and TRBJ1-2; weak D call: TRBD1 (6 bases). Deletions cut 1 base from V and 5 bases from J, with 11 bases between. The length of the CDR3 is 14 residues. The CDR3 sequence: CASSLGRQGYGYTF. CDR3 in DNA: TGTGCCAGCAGTTTAGGCAGGCAGGGGTATGGCTACACCTTC.

This clonotype was picked up many times. The genes are TRBV9 and TRBJ2-3, with a weak D call TRBD2 (6 bases). Germline V CDR1 and CDR2: SGDLS, YYNGEE. The CDR3 is made up of 13 amino acids. Between the trimmed V and J ends, which lost 3 bases and 1 base, there was a span of 6 bases. CDR3 DNA: TGTGCCAGCAGCGGCGGGGGCACAGATACGCAGTATTTT. Its translation: CASSGGGTDTQYF.

This clonotype was recorded only once. The chain is built from TRBV19 and TRBJ2-7; D is perhaps TRBD1 (5 bases). Per the germline V gene, CDR1 is LNHDA and CDR2 is SQIVND (reference sequence). V shed 3 bases and J shed 1 base, with 7 bases lying between them. CDR3 length equals 13 residues. For the CDR3, the DNA is TGTGCCAGTAGTATGACAGCTTCCTACGAGCAGTACTTC. Translating it yields CASSMTASYEQYF.

This clonotype was detected a few times. Sequence at one end of the junction differs from germline and may be a read error. The gene calls are TRBV7-9 and TRBJ1-4; D perhaps matches TRBD1 (6 bases). Germline V gene sequence: CDR1 SEHNR, CDR2 FQNEAQ (reference sequence). CDR3 length: 11 residues. CDR3 region: CLSQGGEKLFF. In DNA form, the CDR3 reads TGCCTATCACAGGGAGGGGAAAAACTGTTTTTT.

A few counts support this clonotype. This chain uses TRBV12-3 or TRBV12-4 with TRBJ2-2; D ambiguous. The CDR3 covers 15 residues. Trimming stripped 3 bases from V and 5 bases from J, with 13 bases between. The CDR3 DNA sequence: TGTGCCAGCAGTTTGGTAACGGGTTTGACCGGGGAGCTGTTTTTT. Residues: CASSLVTGLTGELFF.

In its sample, this clonotype was seen a few times. The rearrangement joins TRBV12-3 or TRBV12-4 to TRBJ2-7, with 8 bases fitting TRBD2. This CDR3 has 14 amino acids. V dropped 6 bases and J dropped 4; count of bases not matched to a gene: 8. In DNA, the CDR3 is TGTGCCAGCAGCCTAGCGGGCCTACAATACGAGCAGTACTTC. As protein: CASSLAGLQYEQYF.